This T cell receptor (beta chain) comes out of a study of STAT5B mutations in CD4+ large granular lymphocyte leukemia. General study points: Compared with healthy controls (2/35), patient top clones favored TRBV06 (8/27).

The V end lost 6 bases, the J end lost 3 bases, and 14 bases lay between the germline ends. This CDR3 has 14 residues. CDR1 and CDR2 (germline): LNHDA, SQIVND (reference sequence). Per the original methods: Lowest detectable productive clonotype frequency was 2.59 x 10-5. Assay: immunoSEQ multiplex PCR; the TCRdb copy retains only in-frame clones and omits some. V, J and clone size were drawn from that table, and D and trimming were deduced from the DNA. The table lists approximately 30,000 clones, around 80% of them singletons, with roughly 7% in the top ten. On this clone itself: Its specificity is unknown.

The chain carries TRBV19 and TRBJ1-2, with D possibly matching TRBD1 (5 bases). The material sequenced was CD4+ T cells from blood buffy coats. This clonotype was sampled from a human donor in good health. CDR3 amino acids: CASSTRQGDYGYTF. CDR3 DNA: TGTGCCAGTAGCACTCGTCAGGGAGACTATGGCTACACCTTC.